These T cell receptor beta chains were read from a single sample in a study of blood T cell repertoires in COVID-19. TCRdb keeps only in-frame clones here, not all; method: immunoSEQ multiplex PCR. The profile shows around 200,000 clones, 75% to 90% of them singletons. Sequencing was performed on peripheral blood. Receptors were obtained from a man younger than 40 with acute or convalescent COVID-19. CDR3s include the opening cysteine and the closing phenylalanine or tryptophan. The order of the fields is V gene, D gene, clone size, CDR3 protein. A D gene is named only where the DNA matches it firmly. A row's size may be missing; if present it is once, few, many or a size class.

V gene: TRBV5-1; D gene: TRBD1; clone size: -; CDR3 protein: CASHRGQQNTEAFF
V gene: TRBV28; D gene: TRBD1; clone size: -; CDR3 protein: CASSGDRAYNQPQHF
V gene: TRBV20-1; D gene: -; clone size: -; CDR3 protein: CAPQRQDTQYF
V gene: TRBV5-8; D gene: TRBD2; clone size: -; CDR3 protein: CASSFGTSGITDTQYF
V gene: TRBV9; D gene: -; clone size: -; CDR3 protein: CASSTWSTGGYTF
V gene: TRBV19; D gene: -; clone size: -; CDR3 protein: CASSIRQIHQPQHF
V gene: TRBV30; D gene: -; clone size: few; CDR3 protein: CAWSSQGRSQPQHF
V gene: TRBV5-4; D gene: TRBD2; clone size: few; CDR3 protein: CASSDSGRAWELFF
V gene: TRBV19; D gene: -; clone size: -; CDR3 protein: CASSIGGARVKAEAFF
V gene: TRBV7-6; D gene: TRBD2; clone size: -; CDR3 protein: CASSSTSGRTDTQYF